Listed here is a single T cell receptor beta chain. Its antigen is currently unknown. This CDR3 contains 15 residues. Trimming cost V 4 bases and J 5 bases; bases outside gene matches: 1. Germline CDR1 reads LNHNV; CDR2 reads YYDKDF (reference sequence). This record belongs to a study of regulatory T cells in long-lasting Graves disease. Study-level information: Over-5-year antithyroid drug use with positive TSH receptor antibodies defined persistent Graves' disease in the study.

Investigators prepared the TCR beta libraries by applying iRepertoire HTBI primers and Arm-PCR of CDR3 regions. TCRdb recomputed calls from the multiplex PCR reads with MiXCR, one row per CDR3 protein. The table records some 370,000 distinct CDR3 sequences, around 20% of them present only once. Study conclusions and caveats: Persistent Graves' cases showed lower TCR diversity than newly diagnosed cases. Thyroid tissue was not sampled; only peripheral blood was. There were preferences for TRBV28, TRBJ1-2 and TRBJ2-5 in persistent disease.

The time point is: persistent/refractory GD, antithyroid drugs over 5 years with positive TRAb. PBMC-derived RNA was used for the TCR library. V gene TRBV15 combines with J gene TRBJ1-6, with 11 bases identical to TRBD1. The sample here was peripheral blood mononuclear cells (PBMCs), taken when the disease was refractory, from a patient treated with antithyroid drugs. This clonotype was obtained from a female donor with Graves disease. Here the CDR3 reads CATSTGQGDNSPLHF. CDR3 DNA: TGTGCCACCAGCACGGGACAGGGGGATAATTCACCCCTCCACTTT.